This T cell receptor (beta chain) appears in the sequencing data of a study of T cell changes during pregnancy in multiple sclerosis. Produced via immunoSEQ multiplex PCR; TCRdb's table is partial and in-frame only. The sample shows tens of thousands of clones, around nine tenths of them seen only once. This CDR3 contains 14 residues. The trim removed 5 bases at V and 7 bases at J, leaving 6 bases unmatched. CDR1 SGHDT and CDR2 YYEEEE come from the germline V gene. The sequencing input was peripheral blood from another person, used as feeder cells. V usage is TRBV5-6 and J usage is TRBJ1-2, with 12 bases identical to TRBD1. The TCR originated in a human donor whose cells served as feeder cells for cultures in a pregnancy study. This CDR3 is CASSPGQGALGYTF. DNA for the CDR3: TGTGCCAGCAGTCCGGGACAGGGGGCACTTGGCTACACCTTC.